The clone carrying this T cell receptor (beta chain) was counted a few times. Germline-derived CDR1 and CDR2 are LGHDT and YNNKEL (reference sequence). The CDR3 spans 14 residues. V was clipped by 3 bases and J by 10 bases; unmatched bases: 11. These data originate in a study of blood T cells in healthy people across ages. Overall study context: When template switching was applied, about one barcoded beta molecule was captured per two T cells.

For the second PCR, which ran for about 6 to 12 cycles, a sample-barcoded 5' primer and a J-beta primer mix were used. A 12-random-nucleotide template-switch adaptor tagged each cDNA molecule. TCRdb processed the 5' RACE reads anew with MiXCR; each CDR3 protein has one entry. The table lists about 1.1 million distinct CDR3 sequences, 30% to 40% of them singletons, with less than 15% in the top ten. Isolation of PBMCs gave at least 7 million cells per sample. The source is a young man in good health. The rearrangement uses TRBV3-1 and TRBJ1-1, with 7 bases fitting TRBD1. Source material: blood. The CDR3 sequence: CASSHATGASGAFF. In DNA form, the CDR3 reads TGTGCCAGCAGCCACGCCACAGGGGCGTCAGGAGCTTTCTTT.